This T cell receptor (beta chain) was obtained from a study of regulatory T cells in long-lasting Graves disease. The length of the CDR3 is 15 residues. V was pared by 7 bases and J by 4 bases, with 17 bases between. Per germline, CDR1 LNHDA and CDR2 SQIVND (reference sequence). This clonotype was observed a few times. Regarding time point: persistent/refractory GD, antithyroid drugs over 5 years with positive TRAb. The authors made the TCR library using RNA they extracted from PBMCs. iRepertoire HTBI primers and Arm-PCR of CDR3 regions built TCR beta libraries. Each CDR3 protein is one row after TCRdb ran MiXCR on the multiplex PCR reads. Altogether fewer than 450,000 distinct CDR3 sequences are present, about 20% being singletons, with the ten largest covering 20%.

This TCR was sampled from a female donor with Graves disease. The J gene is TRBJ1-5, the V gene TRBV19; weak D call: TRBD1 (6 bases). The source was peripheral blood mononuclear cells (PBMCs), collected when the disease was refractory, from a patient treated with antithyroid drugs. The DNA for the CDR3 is TGTGCCAGTACTCCTCGCAAGGGGGTAAATCAGCCCCAGCATTTT. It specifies CASTPRKGVNQPQHF. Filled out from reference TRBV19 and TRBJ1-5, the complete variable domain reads DGGITQSPKYLFRKEGQNVTLSCEQNLNHDAMYWYRQDPGQGLRLIYYSQIVNDFQKGDIAEGYSVSREKKESFPLTVTSAQKNPTAFYLCASTPRKGVNQPQHFGDGTRLSIL.